These 28 T cell receptor beta chains came from one sample sequenced in a study of PD-1 blockade in classical Hodgkin lymphoma. Each patient experienced a relapse that followed autologous stem cell transplantation, and brentuximab vedotin exposure varied. The data were produced by immunoSEQ multiplex PCR, yet TCRdb's version contains in-frame clones alone and is incomplete. Of about 17,000 clones listed, roughly 87% were seen once; the top ten hold less than 35%. The sample was peripheral blood mononuclear cells (PBMCs), taken before the second cycle of nivolumab. These receptors came from a human donor with classical Hodgkin lymphoma.

On this clone: Other DNA sequences in the sample encode the same CDR3. The chain carries TRBV27 and TRBJ2-5; the D gene could be TRBD1 or TRBD2 (5 bases each). This CDR3 is 14 amino acids long. Per the germline V gene, CDR1 is MNHEY and CDR2 is SMNVEV (reference sequence). The germline V and J ends were trimmed by 3 bases and 1 base, with 9 bases remaining between them. This CDR3 reads CASSLGRLQETQYF. CDR3 coding DNA: TGTGCCAGCAGTTTGGGACGACTCCAAGAGACCCAGTACTTC.

V usage is TRBV28 and J usage is TRBJ1-2; 11 bases are a match to TRBD1. The germline V gene encodes CDR1 MDHEN and CDR2 SYDVKM. There are 14 residues in the CDR3. With V trimmed by 4 bases and J by 5 bases, 3 bases remained unmatched. The CDR3 sequence: CASSSGQGAYGYTF. CDR3 sequence (DNA): TGTGCCAGCAGTTCCGGACAGGGGGCTTATGGCTACACCTTC.

This chain uses TRBV2 with TRBJ2-3; TRBD2 matches at 10 bases. Trimming removed 6 bases from V and 1 base from J; junction bases left unmatched: 10. From germline, CDR1 is SNHLY and CDR2 FYNNEI. This CDR3 spans 17 amino acids. CDR3 protein: CASRVRERGGGTDTQYF. The DNA for the CDR3 is TGTGCCAGCAGGGTCAGGGAGCGGGGGGGAGGCACAGATACGCAGTATTTT.

V and J are TRBV9 and TRBJ2-1; possibly TRBD1 for D (5 bases). In germline, CDR1 is SGDLS, CDR2 YYNGEE. Trimming stripped 4 bases from V and 0 bases from J, with 14 bases between. The CDR3 runs to 16 residues. CDR3 loop: CASSLRDRSSYNEQFF. DNA of the CDR3: TGTGCCAGCAGCCTCCGTGACAGAAGCTCCTACAATGAGCAGTTCTTC.

The chain recombines TRBV7-9 with TRBJ2-5; the match to TRBD1 covers 7 bases. The length of the CDR3 is 15 residues. Germline CDR1 is SEHNR and CDR2 is FQNEAQ (reference sequence). V dropped 8 bases and J dropped 5; count of bases not matched to a gene: 14. CDR3 amino acids: CASRPRDRNTETQYF. CDR3 sequence (DNA): TGTGCCAGCCGACCCCGGGACAGAAATACGGAGACCCAGTACTTC.

This sequence joins TRBV12-5 and TRBJ1-2, with 10 bases that match TRBD1. The CDR3 loop spans 14 amino acids. Per germline, CDR1 LGHNT and CDR2 FRNRAP. V was clipped by 4 bases and J by 8 bases; unmatched bases: 7. The DNA of the CDR3 is TGTGCTAGTGGTTCGTCCGGGACAGGGGCCGGCTACACCTTC. As protein: CASGSSGTGAGYTF.

This chain uses TRBV5-5 with TRBJ1-5, with 7 nucleotides matching TRBD1. The ends lost 0 bases at V and 8 bases at J; junction bases unmatched: 8. Germline V CDR1 and CDR2: SGHKS, YYEKEE (reference sequence). The CDR3 is made up of 15 amino acids. The chain's CDR3 is CASSLGDSMREPQHF. In DNA form, the CDR3 reads TGTGCCAGCAGCTTGGGGGACAGCATGCGGGAGCCCCAGCATTTT.

J is TRBJ2-1 and V is TRBV6-4; D is undetermined. The CDR3 length is 14 residues. Germline loops: CDR1 MRHNA, CDR2 SNTAGT. V gave up 0 bases and J gave up 8 bases, with 11 bases separating them. For the CDR3, the DNA is TGTGCCAGCAGTGACTCGTCAGGTTTTGATGAGCAGTTCTTC. Its translation: CASSDSSGFDEQFF.

V and J are TRBV11-3 and TRBJ2-1, with TRBD1 identical over 7 bases. CDR1 and CDR2 from the germline V gene are SGHNT and YENEEA. The CDR3 has 12 residues. Trimming cost V 3 bases and J 9 bases; bases outside gene matches: 2. The CDR3 loop reads CASSLRQGEQFF. CDR3 coding DNA: TGTGCCAGCAGCTTGAGACAGGGTGAGCAGTTCTTC.

This rearrangement joins TRBV11-2 to TRBJ2-1; D tentatively reads TRBD1 or TRBD2 (7 bases each). V was cut by 5 bases and J by 4 bases, with 18 bases left in between. This CDR3 is built from 16 residues. Germline V CDR1 and CDR2: SGHAT, FQNNGV. CDR3 nucleotides: TGTGCCAGCAGCCGCGACAGGGACGGGGGGTACAATGAGCAGTTCTTC. Protein: CASSRDRDGGYNEQFF.

The J gene is TRBJ1-2, the V gene TRBV2, with D perhaps TRBD1 (5 bases). Trimming pared 2 bases from V and 3 bases from J, leaving 7 bases between. The CDR3 runs to 13 residues. The germline gives CDR1 SNHLY, CDR2 FYNNEI. Written as DNA, the CDR3 is TGTGCCAGCAGTGAAAAGACAGACTATGGCTACACCTTC. It encodes CASSEKTDYGYTF.

The V gene is TRBV7-2, the J gene TRBJ2-3; tentative D call: TRBD1 (5 bases). Germline loops: CDR1 SGHTA, CDR2 FQGNSA. Trimming took 5 bases from V and 1 from J, leaving 10 bases between them. The CDR3 sequence is 14 residues long. The CDR3 sequence: CASSPQGGTDTQYF. In DNA form, the CDR3 reads TGTGCCAGCAGCCCCCAAGGGGGCACAGATACGCAGTATTTT.

The V gene is TRBV5-1, the J gene TRBJ1-2; TRBD1 is a possible D gene (6 bases). V lost 0 bases, J lost 8 bases, and 11 bases lay in between. Germline CDR1 and CDR2: SGHRS and YFSETQ. The CDR3 is made up of 13 amino acids. This CDR3 is CASSLANRDGYTF. In nucleotides, the CDR3 is TGCGCCAGCAGCTTGGCCAACAGGGACGGCTACACCTTC.

This rearrangement joins TRBV5-8 to TRBJ2-5; the match to TRBD2 covers 12 bases. With V trimmed by 4 bases and J by 2 bases, 3 bases remained unmatched. Germline-derived CDR1 and CDR2 are SGHTS and YDEGEE. This CDR3 is built from 15 residues. CDR3 coding DNA: TGTGCCAGCAGCCGTGGACTAGCGGGACAAGAGACCCAGTACTTC. Translating gives CASSRGLAGQETQYF. The full variable domain, its missing parts supplied by reference TRBV5-8 and TRBJ2-5, is EAGVTQSPTHLIKTRGQQATLRCSPISGHTSVYWYQQALGLGLQFLLWYDEGEERNRGNFPPRFSGRQFPNYSSELNVNALELEDSALYLCASSRGLAGQETQYFGPGTRLLVL.

The rearrangement joins TRBV28 to TRBJ1-1; D ambiguous. Germline V CDR1 and CDR2: MDHEN, SYDVKM. Trimming cost V 4 bases and J 1 base, with 4 bases left between them. This CDR3 has 12 residues. Here the CDR3 DNA reads TGTGCCAGCAGTTGGGCGAACACTGAAGCTTTCTTT. It yields the protein CASSWANTEAFF.

V is TRBV7-6 and J is TRBJ2-7, with no clear D. From germline, CDR1 is SGHVS and CDR2 FNYEAQ. The CDR3 runs to 16 residues. V lost 3 bases to trimming and J lost 0 bases, with 15 bases between them. CDR3 nucleotides: TGTGCCAGCAGCTTTTTGGGGATTATTAGCTCCTACGAGCAGTACTTC. This translates into CASSFLGIISSYEQYF.

Only one count was recorded for this clone. The V gene is TRBV28, the J gene TRBJ1-2; D is unclear. Germline-derived CDR1 and CDR2 are MDHEN and SYDVKM. The CDR3 totals 14 residues. The V end was cut by 6 bases, the J end by 2 bases, with 13 bases between. The CDR3 loop is CASSGFRGNYGYTF. The CDR3 DNA reads TGTGCCAGCAGCGGGTTCAGAGGGAACTATGGCTACACCTTC.

The V gene is TRBV19, the J gene TRBJ1-4; 7 bases are shared with TRBD1. The V gene's germline CDR1 is LNHDA and CDR2 SQIVND (reference sequence). The V and J ends lost 7 bases and 8 bases, in that order; junction bases with no gene match: 13. The CDR3 is 15 amino acids. DNA for the CDR3: TGTGCCAGTACCCCCGGAGGGGGCATATGGGAAAAACTGTTTTTT. Encoded protein: CASTPGGGIWEKLFF.

CDR3 in amino acids: CASSPTVASTDTQYF. CDR3 coding DNA: TGTGCCAGCAGCCCAACGGTGGCTAGCACAGATACGCAGTATTTT. The V call is TRBV7-3, the J call TRBJ2-3; D is unresolved. Trimming stripped 5 bases from V and 0 bases from J, with 12 bases between. The germline CDR1 and CDR2 sequences are SGHTA and FQGTGA. This CDR3 region has 15 residues.

This clone was seen only once. The gene calls are TRBV18 and TRBJ1-5, with 7 bases identical to TRBD1. This CDR3 is 13 amino acids long. CDR1 is KGHSH and CDR2 is LQKENI in the germline V gene. After removal of 4 bases from V and 5 bases from J, the junction contained 2 bases not matched to a gene. This CDR3 is CASSRGQYQPQHF. CDR3 sequence (DNA): TGTGCCAGCTCACGGGGACAGTATCAGCCCCAGCATTTT. Filled out from reference TRBV18 and TRBJ1-5, the complete variable domain reads NAGVMQNPRHLVRRRGQEARLRCSPMKGHSHVYWYRQLPEEGLKFMVYLQKENIIDESGMPKERFSAEFPKEGPSILRIQQVVRGDSAAYFCASSRGQYQPQHFGDGTRLSIL.

The V call is TRBV9, the J call TRBJ1-3, with a possible D match to TRBD1 (5 bases). The CDR3 is 16 amino acids. Between the trimmed V and J ends, which lost 0 bases and 1 base, there was a span of 11 bases. Germline V CDR1 and CDR2: SGDLS, YYNGEE. CDR3 nucleotide sequence: TGTGCCAGCAGCGTAGACCCGGGGGGGTCTGGAAACACCATATATTTT. It encodes CASSVDPGGSGNTIYF.

The chain has TRBV7-9 and TRBJ1-2; unclear D gene. CDR1 SEHNR and CDR2 FQNEAQ come from the germline V gene (reference sequence). The germline V and J ends were trimmed by 8 bases and 7 bases, with 14 bases remaining between them. CDR3 length: 12 residues. In DNA, the CDR3 is TGTGCCAGCTCTTACTTCATTTTTGGCTACACCTTC. The encoded protein is CASSYFIFGYTF.

J is TRBJ1-3 and V is TRBV11-2, with 8 bases identical to TRBD1. The germline V gene has CDR1 SGHAT and CDR2 FQNNGV. The CDR3 has 15 amino acids. J gave up 0 bases and V 5 bases, and 3 bases lay outside the gene matches. CDR3 loop: CASSLTGGSGNTIYF. The CDR3, as DNA: TGTGCCAGCAGCCTCACAGGGGGCTCTGGAAACACCATATATTTT. Drawing the rest from reference TRBV11-2 and TRBJ1-3, the complete variable domain is EAGVAQSPRYKIIEKRQSVAFWCNPISGHATLYWYQQILGQGPKLLIQFQNNGVVDDSQLPKDRFSAERLKGVDSTLKIQPAKLEDSAVYLCASSLTGGSGNTIYFGEGSWLTVV.

This clone is deemed medium-sized (0.01 to 0.1%). Other nucleotide sequences from this sample produce the same CDR3. The CDR3 DNA reads TGTGCCAGCAGCTTAACAGCTAACTATGGCTACACCTTC. Protein sequence: CASSLTANYGYTF. The chain employs TRBV7-3 and TRBJ1-2; D gene uncertain. The V gene's germline CDR1 is SGHTA and CDR2 FQGTGA. Trimming pared 0 bases from V and 0 bases from J, leaving 2 bases between. The CDR3 is 13 residues long.

On this clone: The junction departs from germline at one end; a sequencing error may be responsible. This chain joins TRBV5-3 and TRBJ1-4; no firm D call. TRBV5-3 is an ORF; its function is uncertain. This CDR3 contains 14 residues. The DNA for the CDR3 is TGTGCCAGCAGCTTGTATTTTGGAGACGAAAAACTGTTTTTT. This gives the protein CASSLYFGDEKLFF.

This clone showed up just a few times. The J gene is TRBJ1-1, the V gene TRBV5-1, with no clear D. This CDR3 is built from 14 residues. Trimming shortened V by 2 bases and J by 1 base, and 9 bases separated the two germline ends. CDR1 is SGHRS and CDR2 is YFSETQ in the germline V gene. The CDR3 DNA is TGCGCCAGCAGCTTTCCCCTCAGGAACACTGAAGCTTTCTTT. Translation: CASSFPLRNTEAFF.

V is TRBV19 and J is TRBJ2-7, with D possibly TRBD2 on 6 matching bases. In germline, CDR1 is LNHDA, CDR2 SQIVND (reference sequence). Trimming took 6 bases from V and 3 from J, leaving 12 bases between them. This CDR3 spans 13 amino acids. The CDR3 region has the DNA TGTGCCAGTAGCAGGGACTTCTACTACGAGCAGTACTTC. Translation: CASSRDFYYEQYF.

The rearrangement uses TRBV9 and TRBJ1-1; 7 bases fit TRBD1. The CDR3 totals 14 residues. The V and J ends lost 3 bases and 5 bases, in that order; junction bases with no gene match: 7. Germline V lookup: CDR1 SGDLS, CDR2 YYNGEE. CDR3 region: CASSATGARTEAFF. The CDR3 DNA sequence: TGTGCCAGCAGCGCCACAGGGGCCCGAACTGAAGCTTTCTTT.